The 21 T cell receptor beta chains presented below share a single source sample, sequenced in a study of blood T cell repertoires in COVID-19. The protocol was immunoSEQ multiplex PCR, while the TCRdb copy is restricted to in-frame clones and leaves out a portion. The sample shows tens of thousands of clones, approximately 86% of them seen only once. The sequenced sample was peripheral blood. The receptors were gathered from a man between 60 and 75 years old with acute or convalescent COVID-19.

The CDR3 region is CASSYSRGISGNTIYF. The CDR3 DNA is TGTGCCAGCAGTTACTCACGGGGAATCTCCGGAAACACCATATATTTT. The rearrangement links TRBV6-5 to TRBJ1-3; the D is unclear. CDR1 MNHEY and CDR2 SVGAGI come from the germline V gene. Trimming shortened V by 0 bases and J by 4 bases, and 13 bases separated the two germline ends. The CDR3 runs 16 residues.

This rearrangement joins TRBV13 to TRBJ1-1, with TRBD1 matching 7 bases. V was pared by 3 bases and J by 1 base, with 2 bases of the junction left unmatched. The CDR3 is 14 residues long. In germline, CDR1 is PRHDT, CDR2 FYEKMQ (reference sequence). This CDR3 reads CASSLGQWNTEAFF. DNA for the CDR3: TGTGCCAGCAGCTTGGGACAGTGGAACACTGAAGCTTTCTTT.

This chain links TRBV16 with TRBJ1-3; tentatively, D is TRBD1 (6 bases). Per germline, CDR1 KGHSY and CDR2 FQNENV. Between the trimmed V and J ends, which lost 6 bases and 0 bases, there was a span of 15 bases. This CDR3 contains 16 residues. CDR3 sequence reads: CASSLIDRISGNTIYF. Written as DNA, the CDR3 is TGTGCCAGCAGTCTGATCGACAGGATCTCTGGAAACACCATATATTTT.

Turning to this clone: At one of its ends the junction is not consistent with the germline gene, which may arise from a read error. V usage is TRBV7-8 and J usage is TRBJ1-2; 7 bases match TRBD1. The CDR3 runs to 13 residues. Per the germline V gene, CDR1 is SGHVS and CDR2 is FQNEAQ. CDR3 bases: TGTGCCAGCAAAACAGGGGAAAACTCTGGCTACACCTTC. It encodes CASKTGENSGYTF. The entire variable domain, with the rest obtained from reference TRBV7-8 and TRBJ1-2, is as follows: GAGVSQSPRYKVAKRGQDVALRCDPISGHVSLFWYQQALGQGPEFLTYFQNEAQLDKSGLPSDRFFAERPEGSVSTLKIQRTQQEDSAVYLCASKTGENSGYTFGSGTRLTVV.

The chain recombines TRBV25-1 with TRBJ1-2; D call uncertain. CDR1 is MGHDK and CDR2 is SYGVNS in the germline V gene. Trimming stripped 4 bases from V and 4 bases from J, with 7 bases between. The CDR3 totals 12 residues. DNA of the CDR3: TGTGCCAGCAGTGCGTCCTTCTATGGCTACACCTTC. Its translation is CASSASFYGYTF.

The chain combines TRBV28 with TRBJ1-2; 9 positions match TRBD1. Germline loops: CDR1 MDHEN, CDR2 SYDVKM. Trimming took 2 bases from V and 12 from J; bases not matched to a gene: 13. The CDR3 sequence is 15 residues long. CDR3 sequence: CASSLQLGQGRRNTF. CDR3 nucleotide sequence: TGTGCCAGCAGTTTACAACTTGGACAGGGGCGCCGGAACACCTTC.

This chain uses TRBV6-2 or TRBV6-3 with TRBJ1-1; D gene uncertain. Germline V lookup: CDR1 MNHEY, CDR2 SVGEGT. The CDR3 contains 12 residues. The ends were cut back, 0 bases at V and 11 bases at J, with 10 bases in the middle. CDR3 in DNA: TGTGCCAGCAGTTACTCGCTTACGGGGGCTTTCTTT. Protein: CASSYSLTGAFF.

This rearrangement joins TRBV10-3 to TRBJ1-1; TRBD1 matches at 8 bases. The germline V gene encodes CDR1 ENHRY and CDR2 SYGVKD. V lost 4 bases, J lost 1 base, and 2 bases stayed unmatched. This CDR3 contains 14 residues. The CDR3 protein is CAISATGGNTEAFF. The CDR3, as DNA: TGTGCCATCAGTGCTACAGGGGGGAACACTGAAGCTTTCTTT.

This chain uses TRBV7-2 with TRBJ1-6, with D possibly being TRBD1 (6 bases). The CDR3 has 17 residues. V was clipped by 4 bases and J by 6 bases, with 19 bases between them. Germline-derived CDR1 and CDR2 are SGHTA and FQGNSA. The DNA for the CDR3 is TGTGCCAGCAGCTCGTACGCGGGGGGGCGCATTAATTCACCCCTCCACTTT. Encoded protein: CASSSYAGGRINSPLHF.

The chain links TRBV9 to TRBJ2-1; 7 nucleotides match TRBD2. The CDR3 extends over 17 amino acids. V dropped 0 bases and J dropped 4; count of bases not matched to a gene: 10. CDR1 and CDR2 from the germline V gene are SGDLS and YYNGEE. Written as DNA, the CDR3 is TGTGCCAGCAGCGTAGTTCCTAGCGGACAAACATACAATGAGCAGTTCTTC. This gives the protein CASSVVPSGQTYNEQFF.

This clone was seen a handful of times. CDR3 coding DNA: TGCAGTGCTAGTGACGACAGGGTGAACACCGGGGAGCTGTTTTTT. This translates into CSASDDRVNTGELFF. V is TRBV20-1 and J is TRBJ2-2; 7 bases align to TRBD1. Germline V CDR1 and CDR2: DFQATT, SNEGSKA (reference sequence). The CDR3 loop spans 15 amino acids. The J segment lost 1 base and the V segment lost 3 bases, leaving 5 bases of the junction unmatched.

The CDR3 loop reads CASSLEGRGSETQYF. The CDR3 bases are TGTGCCAGCAGCTTAGAGGGAAGGGGTTCAGAGACCCAGTACTTC. The chain carries TRBV11-2 and TRBJ2-5; tentative D call: TRBD1 (5 bases). Trimming took 0 bases from V and 4 from J, leaving 12 bases between them. This CDR3 is built from 15 residues. Germline V gives CDR1 SGHAT, CDR2 FQNNGV.

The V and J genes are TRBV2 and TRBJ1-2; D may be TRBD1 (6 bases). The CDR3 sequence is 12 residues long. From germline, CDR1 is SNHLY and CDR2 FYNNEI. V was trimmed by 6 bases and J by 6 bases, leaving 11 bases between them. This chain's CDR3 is CASSTGRNGYTF. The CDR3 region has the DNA TGTGCCAGCAGCACAGGGCGCAATGGCTACACCTTC.

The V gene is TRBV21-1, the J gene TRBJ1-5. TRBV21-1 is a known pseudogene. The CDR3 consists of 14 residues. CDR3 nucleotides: TGTGCCAGAAGAGGGCAGTCCCGCAATCAGCCCCAGCATTTT. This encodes CARRGQSRNQPQHF.

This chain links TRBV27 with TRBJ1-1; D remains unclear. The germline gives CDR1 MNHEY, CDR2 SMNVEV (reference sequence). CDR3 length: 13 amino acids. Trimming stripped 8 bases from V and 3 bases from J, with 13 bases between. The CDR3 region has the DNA TGTGCCAGCGGGCGTTCCGGGGACACTGAAGCTTTCTTT. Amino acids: CASGRSGDTEAFF.

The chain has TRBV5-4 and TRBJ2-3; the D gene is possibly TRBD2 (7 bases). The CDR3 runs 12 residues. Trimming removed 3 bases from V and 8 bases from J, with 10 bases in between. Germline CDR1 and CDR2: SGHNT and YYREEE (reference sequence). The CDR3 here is CASSSRGGTQYF. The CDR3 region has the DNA TGTGCCAGCAGCTCGAGGGGGGGTACGCAGTATTTT.

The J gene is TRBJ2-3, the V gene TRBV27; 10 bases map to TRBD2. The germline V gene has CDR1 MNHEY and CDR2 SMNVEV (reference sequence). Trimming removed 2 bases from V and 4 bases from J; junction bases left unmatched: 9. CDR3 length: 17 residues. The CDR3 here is CASSLKTAGGRADTQYF. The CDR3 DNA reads TGTGCCAGCAGTTTAAAGACAGCGGGGGGGAGGGCAGATACGCAGTATTTT.

In nucleotides, the CDR3 is TGTGCCAGCAGCCAAAGGCGCGGGCAGATCTATGGCTACACCTTC. Encoded protein: CASSQRRGQIYGYTF. This chain connects TRBV3-1 (or the pseudogene TRBV3-2) to TRBJ1-2; no clear D gene. Trimming stripped 2 bases from V and 4 bases from J, with 14 bases between. The length of the CDR3 is 15 residues. The germline gives CDR1 LGHDT, CDR2 YNNKEL (reference sequence).

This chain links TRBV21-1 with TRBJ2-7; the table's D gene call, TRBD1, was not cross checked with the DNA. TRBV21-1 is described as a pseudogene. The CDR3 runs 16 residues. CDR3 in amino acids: CASSKGGHGSSYEQYF. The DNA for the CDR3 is TGTGCCAGCAGCAAAGGGGGACACGGTAGCTCCTACGAGCAGTACTTC.

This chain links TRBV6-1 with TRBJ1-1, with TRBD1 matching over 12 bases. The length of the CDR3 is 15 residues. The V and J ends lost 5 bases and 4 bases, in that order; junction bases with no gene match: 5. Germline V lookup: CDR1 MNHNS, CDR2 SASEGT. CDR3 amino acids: CASSSPGQGATEAFF. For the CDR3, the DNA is TGTGCCAGCAGTTCACCGGGACAGGGGGCCACTGAAGCTTTCTTT.

The CDR3 sequence is CASSRTGQETQYF. CDR3 DNA sequence: TGCGCCAGCAGTCGGACAGGACAAGAGACCCAGTACTTC. The chain combines TRBV10-1 with TRBJ2-5, with 7 bases aligning to TRBD1. Germline lookup yields CDR1 WNHNN and CDR2 SYGVQD (reference sequence). The trim removed 5 bases at V and 2 bases at J, leaving 2 bases unmatched. The CDR3 is made up of 13 amino acids.